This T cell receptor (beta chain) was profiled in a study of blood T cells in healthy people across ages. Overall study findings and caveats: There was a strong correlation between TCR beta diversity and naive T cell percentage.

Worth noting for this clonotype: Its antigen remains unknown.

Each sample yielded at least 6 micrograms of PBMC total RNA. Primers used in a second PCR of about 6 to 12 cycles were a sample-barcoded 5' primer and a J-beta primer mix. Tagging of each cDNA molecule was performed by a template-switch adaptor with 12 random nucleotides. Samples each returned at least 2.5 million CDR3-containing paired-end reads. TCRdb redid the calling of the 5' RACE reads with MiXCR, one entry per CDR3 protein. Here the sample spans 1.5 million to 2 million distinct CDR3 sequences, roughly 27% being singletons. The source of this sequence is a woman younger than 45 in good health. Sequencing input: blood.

The CDR3 protein is CASSQGRNDDNQPQHF. CDR3 DNA: TGCGCCAGCAGCCAAGGAAGGAATGATGATAATCAGCCCCAGCATTTT. The J gene is TRBJ1-5, the V gene TRBV4-3, with no clear D. Germline assignment: CDR1 LGHNA and CDR2 YSLEER. The CDR3 runs 16 residues. V shed 1 base and J shed 4 bases, with 14 bases lying between them.